The clone carrying this T cell receptor (beta chain) came up many times. Its antigen is still unknown. Stable hyperthyroidism: no ophthalmopathy progression over 18 months of follow-up. The CDR3 totals 16 residues. The germline CDR1 and CDR2 sequences are SGHRS and YFSETQ. Deletions cut 4 bases from V and 2 bases from J, with 15 bases between. These data are taken from a study of T cells in Graves' hyperthyroidism and ophthalmopathy. TCR beta CDR3 sequences were amplified from RNA transcripts. First-round RT-PCR with HTBI primers amplified the TCR CDR3 region. Each CDR3 protein is one row after TCRdb ran MiXCR on the multiplex PCR reads. The sample comprises around 450,000 distinct CDR3 sequences, approximately 14% of which are singletons, and roughly 7.7% rests with the top ten. Findings and limits, study-wide: Clonotypes that were expanded in thyroid above 0.001 mostly appeared in blood too.

Specimen: blood. The chain joins TRBV5-1 to TRBJ2-2; D is unclear. This TCR derives from a woman aged 18-35 years with Graves' hyperthyroidism. CDR3 sequence (DNA): TGCGCCAGCAGCCGGACCCCGGTAGCTAACACCGGGGAGCTGTTTTTT. It yields the protein CASSRTPVANTGELFF.